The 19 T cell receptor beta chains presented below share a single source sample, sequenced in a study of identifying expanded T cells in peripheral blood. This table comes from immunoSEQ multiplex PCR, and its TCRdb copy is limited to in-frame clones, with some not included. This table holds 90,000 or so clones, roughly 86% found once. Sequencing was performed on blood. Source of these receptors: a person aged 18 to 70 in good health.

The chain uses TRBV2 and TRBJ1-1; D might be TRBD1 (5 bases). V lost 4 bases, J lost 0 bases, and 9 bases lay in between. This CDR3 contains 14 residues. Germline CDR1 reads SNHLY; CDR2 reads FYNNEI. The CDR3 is CASSAGPMNTEAFF. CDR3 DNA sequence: TGTGCCAGCAGTGCGGGACCCATGAACACTGAAGCTTTCTTT. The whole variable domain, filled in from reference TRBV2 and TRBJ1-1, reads EPEVTQTPSHQVTQMGQEVILRCVPISNHLYFYWYRQILGQKVEFLVSFYNNEISEKSEIFDDQFSVERPDGSNFTLKIRSTKLEDSAMYFCASSAGPMNTEAFFGQGTRLTVV.

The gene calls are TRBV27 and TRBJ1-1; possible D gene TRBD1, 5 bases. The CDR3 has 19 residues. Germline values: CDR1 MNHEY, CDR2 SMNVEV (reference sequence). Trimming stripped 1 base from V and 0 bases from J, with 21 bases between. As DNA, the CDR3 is TGTGCCAGCAGTTTATTCCAGATAGGGACCCAGCTACTGAACACTGAAGCTTTCTTT. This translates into CASSLFQIGTQLLNTEAFF.

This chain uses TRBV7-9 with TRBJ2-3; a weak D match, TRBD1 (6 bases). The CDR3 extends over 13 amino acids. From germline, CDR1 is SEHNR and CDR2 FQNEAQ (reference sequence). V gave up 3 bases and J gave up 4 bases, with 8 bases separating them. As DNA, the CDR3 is TGTGCCAGCAGCTTGACAGGCGCAGATACGCAGTATTTT. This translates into CASSLTGADTQYF.

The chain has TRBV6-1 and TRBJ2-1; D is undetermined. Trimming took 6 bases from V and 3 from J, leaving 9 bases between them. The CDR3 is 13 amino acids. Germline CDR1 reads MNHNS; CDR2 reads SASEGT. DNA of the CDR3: TGTGCCAGCAGCGTCGCCAGCTACAATGAGCAGTTCTTC. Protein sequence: CASSVASYNEQFF.

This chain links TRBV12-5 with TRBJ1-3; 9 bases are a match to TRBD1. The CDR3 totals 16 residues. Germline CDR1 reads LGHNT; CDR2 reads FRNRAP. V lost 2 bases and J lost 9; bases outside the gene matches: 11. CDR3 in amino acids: CASGLPPGQGTSTIYF. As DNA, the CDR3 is TGTGCTAGTGGTTTGCCTCCGGGACAGGGAACGAGCACCATATATTTT.

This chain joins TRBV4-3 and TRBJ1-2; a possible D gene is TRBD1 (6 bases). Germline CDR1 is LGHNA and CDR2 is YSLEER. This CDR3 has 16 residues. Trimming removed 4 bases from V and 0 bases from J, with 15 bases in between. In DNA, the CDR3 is TGCGCCAGCAGCCCCGCGGGGGCCTTAGCTAACTATGGCTACACCTTC. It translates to CASSPAGALANYGYTF.

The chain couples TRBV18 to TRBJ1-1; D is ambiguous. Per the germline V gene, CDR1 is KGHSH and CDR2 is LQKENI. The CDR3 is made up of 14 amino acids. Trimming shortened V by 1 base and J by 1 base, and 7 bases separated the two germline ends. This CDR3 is CASSPRAANTEAFF. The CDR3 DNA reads TGTGCCAGCTCACCACGGGCGGCGAACACTGAAGCTTTCTTT.

In DNA form, the CDR3 reads TGTGCCAGTAGTGAACAGGGCGGCGACACTGAAGCTTTCTTT. Protein product: CASSEQGGDTEAFF. V is TRBV19 and J is TRBJ1-1; TRBD1 might be the D (6 bases). Trimming removed 5 bases from V and 3 bases from J, with 13 bases in between. The CDR3 runs 14 residues. The germline CDR1 and CDR2 sequences are LNHDA and SQIVND (reference sequence).

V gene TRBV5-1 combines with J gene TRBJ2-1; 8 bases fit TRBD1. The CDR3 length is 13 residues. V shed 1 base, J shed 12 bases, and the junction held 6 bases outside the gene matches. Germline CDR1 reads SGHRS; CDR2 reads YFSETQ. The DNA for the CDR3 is TGCGCCAGCAGCTTGTCTTGGGACAGGCCGCAGTTCTTC. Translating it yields CASSLSWDRPQFF.

The CDR3 protein is CATSSDIGARNQPQHF. CDR3 bases: TGTGCCACCAGCAGTGATATAGGGGCCCGGAATCAGCCCCAGCATTTT. The J gene is TRBJ1-5, the V gene TRBV15; D is perhaps TRBD1 (5 bases). CDR1 and CDR2 (germline): LNHNV, YYDKDF (reference sequence). The V gene lost 3 bases and the J gene lost 4 bases, with 16 bases spanning the gap. The CDR3 contains 16 residues.

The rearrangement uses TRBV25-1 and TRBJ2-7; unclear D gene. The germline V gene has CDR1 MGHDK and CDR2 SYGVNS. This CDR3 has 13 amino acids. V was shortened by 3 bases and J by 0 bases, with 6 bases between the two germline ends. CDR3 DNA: TGTGCCAGCAGTGAGACGGCCTCCTACGAGCAGTACTTC. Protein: CASSETASYEQYF.

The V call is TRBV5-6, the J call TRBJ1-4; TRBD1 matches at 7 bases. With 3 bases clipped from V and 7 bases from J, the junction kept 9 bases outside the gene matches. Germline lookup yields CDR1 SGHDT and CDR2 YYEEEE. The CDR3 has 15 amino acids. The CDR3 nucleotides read TGTGCCAGCAGCTCCTCACAGGGGTCGGGTGAAAAACTGTTTTTT. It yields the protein CASSSSQGSGEKLFF.

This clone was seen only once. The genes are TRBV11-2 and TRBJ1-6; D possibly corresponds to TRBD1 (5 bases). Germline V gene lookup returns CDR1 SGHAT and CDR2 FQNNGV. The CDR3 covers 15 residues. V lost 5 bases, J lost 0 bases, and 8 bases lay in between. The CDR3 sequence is CASSRQSSYNSPLHF. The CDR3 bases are TGTGCCAGCAGCAGACAGAGCTCCTATAATTCACCCCTCCACTTT.

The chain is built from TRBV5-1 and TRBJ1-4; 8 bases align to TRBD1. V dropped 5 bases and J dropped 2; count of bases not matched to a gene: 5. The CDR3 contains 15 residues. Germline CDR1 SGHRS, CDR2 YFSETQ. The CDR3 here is CASSPGGATNEKLFF. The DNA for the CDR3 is TGCGCCAGCAGTCCAGGGGGCGCGACTAATGAAAAACTGTTTTTT.

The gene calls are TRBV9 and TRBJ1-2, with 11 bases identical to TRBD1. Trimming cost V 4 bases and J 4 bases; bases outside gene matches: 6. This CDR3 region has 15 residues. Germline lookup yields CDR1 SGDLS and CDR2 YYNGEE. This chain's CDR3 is CASSLRTGGPYGYTF. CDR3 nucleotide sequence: TGTGCCAGCAGCCTCCGGACAGGGGGCCCCTATGGCTACACCTTC.

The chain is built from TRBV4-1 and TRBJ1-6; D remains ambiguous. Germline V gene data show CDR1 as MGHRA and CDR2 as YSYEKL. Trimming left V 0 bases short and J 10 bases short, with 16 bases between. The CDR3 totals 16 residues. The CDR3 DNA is TGCGCCAGCAGCCAAGATGAGGAATCTTGGAGCTCACCCCTCCACTTT. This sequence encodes CASSQDEESWSSPLHF.

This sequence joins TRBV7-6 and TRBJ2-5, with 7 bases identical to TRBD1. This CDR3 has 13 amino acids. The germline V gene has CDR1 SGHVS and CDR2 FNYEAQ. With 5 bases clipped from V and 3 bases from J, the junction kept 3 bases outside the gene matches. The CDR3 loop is CASSPGQKETQYF. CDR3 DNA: TGTGCCAGCAGCCCGGGACAGAAAGAGACCCAGTACTTC.

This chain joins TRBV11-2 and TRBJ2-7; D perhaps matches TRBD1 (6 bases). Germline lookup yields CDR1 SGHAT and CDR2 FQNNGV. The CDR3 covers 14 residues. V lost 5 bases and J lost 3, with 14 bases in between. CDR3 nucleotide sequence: TGTGCCAGCAGCAACCGGGACATAGACTACGAGCAGTACTTC. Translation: CASSNRDIDYEQYF. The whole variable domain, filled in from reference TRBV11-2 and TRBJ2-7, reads EAGVAQSPRYKIIEKRQSVAFWCNPISGHATLYWYQQILGQGPKLLIQFQNNGVVDDSQLPKDRFSAERLKGVDSTLKIQPAKLEDSAVYLCASSNRDIDYEQYFGPGTRLTVT.

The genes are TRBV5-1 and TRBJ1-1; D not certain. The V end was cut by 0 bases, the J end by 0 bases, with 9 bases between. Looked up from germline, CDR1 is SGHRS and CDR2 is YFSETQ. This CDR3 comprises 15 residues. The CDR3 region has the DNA TGCGCCAGCAGCTTGGGGGCAGCCATGAACACTGAAGCTTTCTTT. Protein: CASSLGAAMNTEAFF.